In this sample, the clone carrying this T cell receptor (beta chain) turned up many times. Its antigen is as yet unknown. This CDR3 is 14 amino acids long. Germline CDR1 is SGHAT and CDR2 is FQNNGV. V gave up 6 bases and J gave up 7 bases, with 15 bases separating them. Diagnoses used clinical symptoms, serum thyroxine and TRAb, thyroid ultrasound and orbital computed tomography. These data belong to a study of T cells in Graves' hyperthyroidism and ophthalmopathy. In the study overall: It was at initial diagnosis, before any treatment, that peripheral blood was collected. The study, taken as a whole, reports: Most clonotypes expanded in thyroid above 0.001 were likewise present in blood.

The TCR beta CDR3 regions underwent amplification using RNA transcripts as the source. The HTBI primer set drove a first-round RT-PCR of the TCR CDR3. One entry per CDR3 protein results from TCRdb running MiXCR on the multiplex PCR reads. The sample lists 480,000 or so distinct CDR3 sequences, 14% seen once, with around 17% in the top ten. The clonotype was recovered from a woman younger than 35 with Graves' hyperthyroidism. What was sequenced was blood. This chain uses TRBV11-2 with TRBJ2-2, with D tentatively TRBD1 (6 bases). Written as DNA, the CDR3 is TGTGCCAGCAGGGACCGGGACATCGACGGGGAGCTGTTTTTT. Protein sequence: CASRDRDIDGELFF.